Below, 14 T cell receptor beta chains from the same sample are listed, as sequenced in a study of shared clonotypes between healthy human individuals (dated by TCRdb to 2020 to 2022). The library was made by the immunoSEQ multiplex PCR assay. This immuneACCESS table, as held by TCRdb, lists in-frame sequences with V and J called but not all clones. Of the missing ones, under half trace to an unresolved V gene in checked studies; the others have no known cause. The sample has 2 million to 2.5 million clones on record, 80% to 95% of them singletons. The top ten hold about 0.38% of the sample. Sequenced input: naive CD4+ T cells from PBMCs. The meaning of the sample's cell subset or site label: CD45RA+ positively selected. The receptor source for this set is a man aged 18 to 29 in good health. Some clones in this sample may be carry-over from other donors' samples.

This clone was observed once. This chain links TRBV6-1 with TRBJ2-5; 7 bases line up with TRBD1. The CDR3 covers 14 residues. CDR1 is MNHNS and CDR2 is SASEGT in the germline V gene. V shed 6 bases and J 3 bases; nucleotides not matched to a gene: 7. In DNA, the CDR3 is TGTGCCAGCAGCGGCTTGGGACAGAAAGAGACCCAGTACTTC. Translating it yields CASSGLGQKETQYF.

Turning to this clone: This sample includes further DNA sequences coding for the same CDR3. J is TRBJ2-3 and V is TRBV9; D uncertain. V shed 0 bases and J shed 1 base, with 6 bases lying between them. The CDR3 loop spans 14 amino acids. Germline V gene sequence: CDR1 SGDLS, CDR2 YYNGEE. CDR3 bases: TGTGCCAGCAGCGTAGGCTCCCGCACAGATACGCAGTATTTT. It yields the protein CASSVGSRTDTQYF.

J is TRBJ1-2 and V is TRBV19; D remains unclear. Germline CDR1 LNHDA, CDR2 SQIVND (reference sequence). This CDR3 comprises 16 residues. The V gene lost 6 bases and the J gene lost 8 bases, with 25 bases spanning the gap. CDR3 loop: CASRASPNEKLNGYTF. CDR3 DNA: TGTGCCAGTAGAGCCTCCCCCAATGAAAAACTCAACGGCTACACCTTC.

The genes are TRBV4-1 and TRBJ1-1; 7 nucleotides agree with TRBD1. Germline assignment: CDR1 MGHRA and CDR2 YSYEKL. The CDR3 spans 17 residues. The V and J ends lost 1 base and 11 bases, in that order; junction bases with no gene match: 19. CDR3 sequence: CASSQGRAYRGTGHAFF. The CDR3 nucleotides are TGCGCCAGCAGCCAAGGAAGGGCCTACAGGGGAACGGGGCACGCTTTCTTT.

This clone was detected only a few times. J is TRBJ1-1 and V is TRBV11-1; no clear D. Germline V CDR1 and CDR2: SGHAT, FQDESV (reference sequence). The ends were cut back, 5 bases at V and 7 bases at J, with 23 bases in the middle. The CDR3 extends over 16 amino acids. The CDR3 DNA follows: TGTGCCAGCAGCCCTCTGCGCGGGGTAAAGGAGGGTGAAGCTTTCTTT. This gives the protein CASSPLRGVKEGEAFF.

The chain's CDR3 is CASSPARGRVDYGYTF. CDR3 nucleotides: TGTGCCAGCAGTCCGGCGCGGGGGAGGGTTGACTATGGCTACACCTTC. This sequence joins TRBV27 and TRBJ1-2; a possible D gene is TRBD1 (5 bases). V lost 5 bases to trimming and J lost 3 bases, with 19 bases between them. This CDR3 has 16 amino acids. Germline V CDR1 and CDR2: MNHEY, SMNVEV (reference sequence).

The V and J genes are TRBV6-1 and TRBJ1-3; D remains unclear. V lost 8 bases to trimming and J lost 0 bases, with 11 bases between them. Per germline, CDR1 MNHNS and CDR2 SASEGT. The CDR3 is 14 residues long. Written as DNA, the CDR3 is TGTGCCAGCGCCTATCAAGGCTCTGGAAACACCATATATTTT. It is translated as CASAYQGSGNTIYF.

The V call is TRBV5-1, the J call TRBJ2-5; 9 bases match TRBD2. CDR1 and CDR2 (germline): SGHRS, YFSETQ. The CDR3 spans 16 residues. V lost 0 bases, J lost 3 bases, and 6 bases stayed unmatched. The CDR3 loop reads CASSLGSSGIEETQYF. The CDR3 bases are TGCGCCAGCAGCTTGGGCTCTAGCGGGATCGAAGAGACCCAGTACTTC.

The gene calls are TRBV10-3 and TRBJ1-6; maybe TRBD1 (5 bases). V lost 4 bases, J lost 5 bases, and 6 bases lay in between. Germline V gene lookup returns CDR1 ENHRY and CDR2 SYGVKD. There are 13 residues in the CDR3. The CDR3: CAISAGNNSPLHF. Here the CDR3 DNA reads TGTGCCATCAGTGCAGGGAATAATTCACCCCTCCACTTT.

Of note for this clone: Other DNA sequences of this sample code for an identical CDR3. V is TRBV6-5 and J is TRBJ2-3; no clear D. Germline lookup yields CDR1 MNHEY and CDR2 SVGAGI. This CDR3 spans 14 amino acids. The V end lost 0 bases, the J end lost 6 bases, and 10 bases lay between the germline ends. CDR3 DNA: TGTGCCAGCAGTTACTCGCAGGTCGGGGATACGCAGTATTTT. As protein: CASSYSQVGDTQYF.

The CDR3 coding sequence is TGTGCCAGCAGCTTAAGCAGGGGGCAGGTCACCGGGGAGCTGTTTTTT. Amino acids: CASSLSRGQVTGELFF. The J gene is TRBJ2-2, the V gene TRBV7-3; 8 positions agree with TRBD1. The CDR3 covers 16 residues. V shed 1 base and J 4 bases; nucleotides not matched to a gene: 5. The germline gives CDR1 SGHTA, CDR2 FQGTGA.

This clone was seen just once. The chain is built from TRBV5-1 and TRBJ2-1; 9 positions agree with TRBD1. CDR1 is SGHRS and CDR2 is YFSETQ in the germline V gene. V lost 4 bases, J lost 2 bases, and 4 bases stayed unmatched. The CDR3 covers 15 residues. The CDR3 region is CASSTGQGTYNEQFF. CDR3 nucleotides: TGCGCCAGCAGCACCGGACAGGGGACCTACAATGAGCAGTTCTTC. The whole variable domain, remainder taken from reference TRBV5-1 and TRBJ2-1, is KAGVTQTPRYLIKTRGQQVTLSCSPISGHRSVSWYQQTPGQGLQFLFEYFSETQRNKGNFPGRFSGRQFSNSRSEMNVSTLELGDSALYLCASSTGQGTYNEQFFGPGTRLTVL.

V and J are TRBV19 and TRBJ1-2; 7 bases line up with TRBD1. Per the germline V gene, CDR1 is LNHDA and CDR2 is SQIVND (reference sequence). CDR3 length: 14 residues. V shed 5 bases and J 8 bases; nucleotides not matched to a gene: 11. CDR3 DNA sequence: TGTGCCAGTAGTCCGACAGGGCGAGATAGGGGCTACACCTTC. Residues: CASSPTGRDRGYTF.

A single count supports this clone. The V call is TRBV7-2, the J call TRBJ1-1; possibly TRBD1 for D (5 bases). This CDR3 has 15 residues. Germline V gives CDR1 SGHTA, CDR2 FQGNSA. The V gene lost 8 bases and the J gene lost 0 bases, with 16 bases spanning the gap. Written as DNA, the CDR3 is TGTGCCAGCCAAGCTTGGGGCAATATGAACACTGAAGCTTTCTTT. Residues: CASQAWGNMNTEAFF.